One and the same sample provided the 18 T cell receptor beta chains below, sequenced in a study of blood T cell repertoires in COVID-19. Sequenced by immunoSEQ multiplex PCR; TCRdb stores in-frame clones only, minus some. The sample consists of approximately 190,000 clones, 65% to 85% of them appearing once. The sample comprised PBMCs or T cells enriched from blood (not recorded which). The receptors were sampled from a woman in her twenties or thirties who had been exposed to COVID-19.

This sequence joins TRBV12-3 or TRBV12-4 and TRBJ1-1; 7 bases agree with TRBD1. The CDR3 covers 13 residues. The J segment lost 5 bases and the V segment lost 7 bases, leaving 7 bases of the junction unmatched. The CDR3 DNA reads TGTGCCAGCAACAGGGGATTCGGGACTGAAGCTTTCTTT. Its protein product is CASNRGFGTEAFF.

The count of this clone is one. CDR3 in amino acids: CASSLRGYNEQFF. DNA for the CDR3: TGTGCCAGCAGCCTCAGGGGGTACAATGAGCAGTTCTTC. The chain uses TRBV5-6 and TRBJ2-1; TRBD1 aligns across 7 bases. CDR3 size: 13 residues. Germline V gene lookup returns CDR1 SGHDT and CDR2 YYEEEE. Germline trimming cut 4 bases from V and 4 bases from J; bases unmatched to any gene: 2.

The J gene is TRBJ2-7, the V gene TRBV10-2; the D gene is possibly TRBD2 (5 bases). V was trimmed by 5 bases and J by 2 bases, leaving 16 bases between them. Germline CDR1 and CDR2: WSHSY and SAAADI. The CDR3 sequence is 15 residues long. CDR3 sequence: CASSLKPRATYEQYF. The CDR3, as DNA: TGCGCCAGCAGTCTCAAGCCGCGGGCGACCTACGAGCAGTACTTC.

V gene TRBV19 combines with J gene TRBJ1-6; a weak D match, TRBD1 (6 bases). The CDR3 extends over 17 amino acids. The germline gives CDR1 LNHDA, CDR2 SQIVND (reference sequence). V lost 8 bases and J lost 3, with 20 bases in between. Written as DNA, the CDR3 is TGTGCCAGTCAAGAACAGGGTTCGGCGGTCTATAATTCACCCCTCCACTTT. It is translated as CASQEQGSAVYNSPLHF.

The genes are TRBV7-9 and TRBJ2-7; weak D call: TRBD1 (5 bases). The CDR3 has 13 amino acids. Trimming removed 4 bases from V and 4 bases from J, with 11 bases in between. Germline-derived CDR1 and CDR2 are SEHNR and FQNEAQ (reference sequence). The CDR3, as DNA: TGTGCCAGCAGCTCTCCACAGGAATACGAGCAGTACTTC. This gives the protein CASSSPQEYEQYF. Variable domain in full (rest from reference TRBV7-9 and TRBJ2-7): DTGVSQNPRHKITKRGQNVTFRCDPISEHNRLYWYRQTLGQGPEFLTYFQNEAQLEKSRLLSDRFSAERPKGSFSTLEIQRTEQGDSAMYLCASSSPQEYEQYFGPGTRLTVT.

The chain couples TRBV18 to TRBJ2-2; the D gene is possibly TRBD1 (7 bases). Germline V lookup: CDR1 KGHSH, CDR2 LQKENI. V was trimmed by 3 bases and J by 6 bases, leaving 14 bases between them. This CDR3 has 15 residues. In nucleotides, the CDR3 is TGTGCCAGCTCACCTACAGGGGACTCTCCCGGGGAGCTGTTTTTT. This sequence encodes CASSPTGDSPGELFF. The variable domain in full, with the rest retrieved from reference TRBV18 and TRBJ2-2, is NAGVMQNPRHLVRRRGQEARLRCSPMKGHSHVYWYRQLPEEGLKFMVYLQKENIIDESGMPKERFSAEFPKEGPSILRIQQVVRGDSAAYFCASSPTGDSPGELFFGEGSRLTVL.

CDR3 sequence reads: CSASQGSNYGYTF. The CDR3 DNA sequence: TGCAGTGCTAGTCAGGGCAGTAACTATGGCTACACCTTC. The rearrangement uses TRBV20-1 and TRBJ1-2, with D perhaps TRBD1 (5 bases). Trimming shortened V by 3 bases and J by 1 base, and 9 bases separated the two germline ends. CDR1 and CDR2 (germline): DFQATT, SNEGSKA (reference sequence). The CDR3 loop spans 13 amino acids.

This chain links TRBV21-1 with TRBJ1-1. TRBV21-1 is a listed pseudogene. The CDR3 runs to 14 residues. The CDR3 DNA reads as TGTGCCAGCAGCAACGAAGCTGGGAACACTGAAGCTTTCTTT. Its translation is CASSNEAGNTEAFF.

This chain joins TRBV6-2 or TRBV6-3 and TRBJ2-3; unclear D gene. This CDR3 contains 12 residues. Germline-derived CDR1 and CDR2 are MNHEY and SVGEGT. The V end lost 2 bases, the J end lost 3 bases, and 3 bases lay between the germline ends. CDR3 sequence reads: CASSYLTDTQYF. In DNA form, the CDR3 reads TGTGCCAGCAGTTACCTAACAGATACGCAGTATTTT.

The V gene is TRBV5-1, the J gene TRBJ2-7, with 13 bases matching TRBD2. This CDR3 contains 15 residues. Unmatched junction bases numbered 4, after V lost 4 bases and J lost 3 bases. Per the germline V gene, CDR1 is SGHRS and CDR2 is YFSETQ. This chain's CDR3 is CASSVGTSGDYEQYF. The DNA of the CDR3 is TGCGCCAGCAGCGTTGGGACTAGCGGGGACTACGAGCAGTACTTC.

The chain is built from TRBV6-5 and TRBJ2-2; tentative D call: TRBD1 (6 bases). The CDR3 covers 15 residues. In germline, CDR1 is MNHEY, CDR2 SVGAGI. Trimming removed 5 bases at V and 6 bases at J, with 16 bases between. In nucleotides, the CDR3 is TGTGCCAGCAGTCGCCAGGACAAGGGGGCCGGGGAGCTGTTTTTT. This translates into CASSRQDKGAGELFF.

The chain is built from TRBV15 and TRBJ1-3; TRBD1 might be the D (5 bases). CDR3 size: 19 residues. From germline, CDR1 is LNHNV and CDR2 YYDKDF (reference sequence). V shed 0 bases and J shed 0 bases, with 18 bases lying between them. CDR3 protein: CATSRDQGGGPNSGNTIYF. The CDR3 coding sequence is TGTGCCACCAGCAGAGATCAGGGCGGTGGACCCAACTCTGGAAACACCATATATTTT.

This chain joins TRBV18 and TRBJ1-2; TRBD1 aligns across 9 bases. The germline V gene encodes CDR1 KGHSH and CDR2 LQKENI. This CDR3 spans 16 amino acids. V lost 5 bases to trimming and J lost 4 bases; unmatched junction nucleotides: 11. CDR3 sequence: CASSSIPGQGGYGYTF. In DNA, the CDR3 is TGTGCCAGCTCATCGATCCCGGGACAGGGAGGCTATGGCTACACCTTC.

The chain uses TRBV5-6 and TRBJ1-2; no reliable D call. The CDR3 sequence is 13 residues long. The germline CDR1 and CDR2 sequences are SGHDT and YYEEEE. Trimming removed 4 bases at V and 4 bases at J, with 11 bases between. This chain's CDR3 is CASSGLPLYGYTF. The CDR3 DNA reads as TGTGCCAGCAGCGGACTGCCGCTCTATGGCTACACCTTC.

The V call is TRBV10-1, the J call TRBJ2-2, with TRBD2 identical over 12 bases. V lost 3 bases and J lost 0; bases outside the gene matches: 11. Per germline, CDR1 WNHNN and CDR2 SYGVQD (reference sequence). CDR3 length: 20 residues. CDR3 DNA sequence: TGCGCCAGCAGTGACCGGGTCCAACTAGCGGGGGGAACGAACACCGGGGAGCTGTTTTTT. Protein product: CASSDRVQLAGGTNTGELFF.

The V call is TRBV6-1, the J call TRBJ2-7, with D perhaps TRBD2 (5 bases). Trimming took 1 base from V and 1 from J, leaving 14 bases between them. The CDR3 length is 16 residues. Germline CDR1 and CDR2: MNHNS and SASEGT. The CDR3 nucleotides are TGTGCCAGCAGTGAAGGGGCGGGCGGAAAGTCCTACGAGCAGTACTTC. Amino acid sequence: CASSEGAGGKSYEQYF.

This chain uses TRBV19 with TRBJ2-7; 8 bases map to TRBD1. This CDR3 contains 14 residues. After removal of 1 base from V and 3 bases from J, the junction contained 2 bases not matched to a gene. Germline V CDR1 and CDR2: LNHDA, SQIVND (reference sequence). The CDR3 here is CASSIGTGGYEQYF. Written as DNA, the CDR3 is TGTGCCAGTAGTATAGGAACAGGGGGCTACGAGCAGTACTTC.

For this clone: Other DNA sequences in the same sample also yield this CDR3. V gene TRBV27 combines with J gene TRBJ2-7; 12 bases agree with TRBD2. The V and J ends lost 5 bases and 4 bases, in that order; junction bases with no gene match: 6. The CDR3 sequence is 15 residues long. Per the germline V gene, CDR1 is MNHEY and CDR2 is SMNVEV (reference sequence). The CDR3 sequence: CASSLLAGGPYEQYF. The CDR3 DNA reads as TGTGCCAGCAGTCTGCTAGCGGGGGGGCCATACGAGCAGTACTTC.